These 23 T cell receptor beta chains share one sample of origin, sequenced in a study of blood T cells in healthy people across ages. The use of a sample-barcoded 5' primer and a J-beta primer mix characterized a second PCR of about 7 to 12 cycles. One entry per CDR3 protein results from TCRdb running MiXCR on the 5' RACE reads. The sample carries 1,300,000 or so distinct CDR3 sequences, roughly 64% recorded once. Sample: blood. All receptors derive from a man between 18 and 29 years old in good health.

V is TRBV3-1 and J is TRBJ2-1, with D perhaps matching TRBD2 (6 bases). Trimming cost V 5 bases and J 0 bases, with 11 bases left between them. CDR3 length: 15 amino acids. CDR1 LGHDT and CDR2 YNNKEL come from the germline V gene (reference sequence). CDR3 sequence (DNA): TGTGCCAGCAGCGGCGGGGTAAGCTCCTACAATGAGCAGTTCTTC. Protein sequence: CASSGGVSSYNEQFF.

Ten or more counts support this clonotype. The chain links TRBV7-2 to TRBJ2-5; 7 nucleotides align to TRBD1. V shed 0 bases and J 5 bases; nucleotides not matched to a gene: 12. In germline, CDR1 is SGHTA, CDR2 FQGNSA. CDR3 length equals 17 residues. CDR3 nucleotide sequence: TGTGCCAGCAGCTTAGCTCCCCGACAGGGCGGTTCGGAGACCCAGTACTTC. It yields the protein CASSLAPRQGGSETQYF.

The genes are TRBV12-3 or TRBV12-4 and TRBJ1-1, with a weak D call TRBD1 (5 bases). The CDR3 runs 12 residues. V lost 6 bases to trimming and J lost 10 bases, with 15 bases between them. The CDR3 spells CASSRRVTGAFF. The CDR3 bases are TGTGCCAGCAGCCGCAGGGTAACGGGAGCTTTCTTT.

Only a few counts were recorded for this clonotype. CDR3 in amino acids: CASSPDLAETQYF. CDR3 nucleotides: TGTGCCAGCAGCCCGGACCTAGCGGAGACCCAGTACTTC. The rearrangement links TRBV7-9 to TRBJ2-5, with a possible D match to TRBD2 (6 bases). CDR1 and CDR2 (germline): SEHNR, FQNEAQ (reference sequence). CDR3 length equals 13 residues. Trimming left V 5 bases short and J 5 bases short, with 12 bases between.

The chain links TRBV28 to TRBJ2-7; 11 bases map to TRBD1. With V trimmed by 5 bases and J by 9 bases, 9 bases remained unmatched. The CDR3 is 14 amino acids. Looked up from germline, CDR1 is MDHEN and CDR2 is SYDVKM. This CDR3 reads CASSLRGQGEGQYF. The DNA of the CDR3 is TGTGCCAGCAGTCTAAGGGGACAGGGGGAAGGGCAGTACTTC.

The V call is TRBV20-1, the J call TRBJ1-1, with 9 bases lining up with TRBD1. Germline values: CDR1 DFQATT, CDR2 SNEGSKA (reference sequence). The CDR3 runs to 12 residues. The ends lost 4 bases at V and 8 bases at J; junction bases unmatched: 5. The CDR3 reads CSATGTGNEAFF. CDR3 in DNA: TGCAGTGCTACCGGGACAGGGAACGAAGCTTTCTTT.

The sample holds a few counts of this clonotype. This rearrangement joins TRBV4-1 to TRBJ2-1; unclear D gene. This CDR3 contains 15 residues. Germline-derived CDR1 and CDR2 are MGHRA and YSYEKL. V lost 0 bases and J lost 9, with 15 bases in between. CDR3: CASSQDKAFVAEQFF. CDR3 DNA sequence: TGCGCCAGCAGCCAAGATAAGGCTTTCGTGGCTGAGCAGTTCTTC.

There are a few counts of this clonotype. V is TRBV5-1 and J is TRBJ2-5, with TRBD1 matching 8 bases. The CDR3 loop spans 15 amino acids. The J segment lost 6 bases and the V segment lost 0 bases, leaving 7 bases of the junction unmatched. Germline loops: CDR1 SGHRS, CDR2 YFSETQ. Here the CDR3 DNA reads TGCGCCAGCAGCTTGGACCCAGGGGGCTGGAAGACCCAGTACTTC. Translation: CASSLDPGGWKTQYF.

This clonotype was counted a single time. The chain employs TRBV19 and TRBJ1-2; unclear D gene. Deletions cut 3 bases from V and 2 bases from J, with 13 bases between. The CDR3 is made up of 15 amino acids. Germline V gives CDR1 LNHDA, CDR2 SQIVND (reference sequence). The DNA of the CDR3 is TGTGCCAGTAGTATTGGTGGAGGCACAAACTATGGCTACACCTTC. It codes for CASSIGGGTNYGYTF.

V is TRBV25-1 and J is TRBJ1-1; the match to TRBD1 covers 7 bases. J lost 5 bases, V lost 3 bases, and 15 bases had no gene match. Germline V CDR1 and CDR2: MGHDK, SYGVNS. The CDR3 contains 17 residues. The CDR3 loop reads CASSEVCTGDKGTEAFF. CDR3 nucleotides: TGTGCCAGCAGTGAGGTTTGTACAGGGGATAAGGGGACTGAAGCTTTCTTT.

This clonotype was seen a few times. The CDR3 loop reads CASSLTLGTDTEAFF. Here the CDR3 DNA reads TGTGCCAGCAGCTTGACCTTGGGGACAGACACTGAAGCTTTCTTT. This chain connects TRBV7-9 to TRBJ1-1; 7 bases match TRBD1. This CDR3 spans 15 amino acids. The junction had 7 bases not matched to a gene; V was cut back by 3 bases and J by 3 bases. Germline lookup yields CDR1 SEHNR and CDR2 FQNEAQ (reference sequence).

V usage is TRBV4-3 and J usage is TRBJ1-1; the D gene is possibly TRBD1 (5 bases). Germline CDR1 LGHNA, CDR2 YSLEER. V lost 1 base and J 1 base, leaving 10 bases between the germline ends. There are 15 residues in the CDR3. CDR3 residues: CASSQGWGANTEAFF. The CDR3 DNA reads TGCGCCAGCAGCCAAGGGTGGGGCGCGAACACTGAAGCTTTCTTT.

This clonotype has just a few counts. The chain links TRBV20-1 to TRBJ2-1, with 7 positions matching TRBD2. The CDR3 extends over 12 amino acids. Germline V lookup: CDR1 DFQATT, CDR2 SNEGSKA (reference sequence). Trimming at V came to 8 bases and at J to 6 bases, leaving 7 bases not matched to a gene. CDR3 bases: TGCAGTAATAGCGGGCAGCTCAATGAGCAGTTCTTC. It translates to CSNSGQLNEQFF.

The J gene is TRBJ2-2, the V gene TRBV27; D is uncertain. Trimming took 3 bases from V and 7 from J, leaving 6 bases between them. The CDR3 runs 12 residues. The germline gives CDR1 MNHEY, CDR2 SMNVEV (reference sequence). In DNA form, the CDR3 reads TGTGCCAGCAGTTTGATTGGCGGGGAGCTGTTTTTT. Translation: CASSLIGGELFF.

The V and J genes are TRBV11-1 and TRBJ1-1; D remains ambiguous. V was trimmed by 0 bases and J by 5 bases, leaving 7 bases between them. The CDR3 extends over 13 amino acids. Germline CDR1 SGHAT, CDR2 FQDESV (reference sequence). For the CDR3, the DNA is TGTGCCAGCAGCTTAGCGCAGGAGACTGAAGCTTTCTTT. Its translation: CASSLAQETEAFF.

The chain has TRBV9 and TRBJ1-1, with 8 nucleotides matching TRBD1. J was trimmed by 0 bases and V by 4 bases; bases with no gene match: 5. The CDR3 spans 15 residues. Germline V gene lookup returns CDR1 SGDLS and CDR2 YYNGEE. As DNA, the CDR3 is TGTGCCAGCAGCCTCCCAGGGGGCATGAACACTGAAGCTTTCTTT. It is translated as CASSLPGGMNTEAFF.

This clonotype was recorded only once. This chain uses TRBV7-9 with TRBJ2-1; D might be TRBD1 or TRBD2, each matching 6 bases. The CDR3 runs to 14 residues. From germline, CDR1 is SEHNR and CDR2 FQNEAQ (reference sequence). The V and J ends lost 7 bases and 15 bases respectively, with 25 bases between them. For the CDR3, the DNA is TGTGCCAGCACCCCCTCTGTGGAGGGGGTTCCAGGGTTCTTC. Encoded protein: CASTPSVEGVPGFF.

The gene calls are TRBV28 and TRBJ2-7; weak D call: TRBD2 (7 bases). The J call may be faulty, since TRBJ2-5 better matches the DNA end. The length of the CDR3 is 14 residues. From germline, CDR1 is MDHEN and CDR2 SYDVKM. CDR3 residues: CASWGGSSSETQYF. Written as DNA, the CDR3 is TGTGCCAGCTGGGGGGGCTCCTCGTCGGAGACCCAGTACTTC.

In its sample, this clonotype was seen once. The chain combines TRBV12-3 or TRBV12-4 with TRBJ1-4; possible D gene TRBD1, 5 bases. The V gene lost 6 bases and the J gene lost 4 bases, with 15 bases spanning the gap. This CDR3 region has 15 residues. CDR3 bases: TGTGCCAGCAGCGCCCTCAGGGCAGTTAATGAAAAACTGTTTTTT. Its protein is CASSALRAVNEKLFF.

The genes are TRBV2 and TRBJ2-1, with TRBD2 identical over 9 bases. Germline V gives CDR1 SNHLY, CDR2 FYNNEI. This CDR3 is built from 13 residues. The J segment lost 14 bases and the V segment lost 8 bases, leaving 13 bases of the junction unmatched. CDR3: CASRLAGTTPEFF. CDR3 in DNA: TGTGCCAGCCGGCTAGCGGGAACTACCCCAGAGTTCTTC.

The chain joins TRBV25-1 to TRBJ2-1; the D gene is possibly TRBD2 (5 bases). The germline V gene encodes CDR1 MGHDK and CDR2 SYGVNS. The CDR3 sequence is 14 residues long. The V end lost 7 bases, the J end lost 8 bases, and 18 bases lay between the germline ends. The CDR3 DNA sequence: TGTGCCAGCAAGGTCTCGTGGGCCGGGGATGAGCAGTTCTTC. It translates to CASKVSWAGDEQFF.

This chain's CDR3 is CASSRGDRVRGVTQYF. In DNA, the CDR3 is TGTGCCAGCAGCCGCGGAGACAGGGTACGCGGTGTGACCCAGTACTTC. The rearrangement links TRBV7-2 to TRBJ2-5; 7 nucleotides agree with TRBD1. Losses at the gene ends were 5 bases for V and 7 bases for J; bases not matched to a gene: 16. CDR3 length: 16 residues. Germline V gene data show CDR1 as SGHTA and CDR2 as FQGNSA.

The rearrangement uses TRBV20-1 and TRBJ2-7; tentative D call: TRBD1 (6 bases). V was pared by 5 bases and J by 0 bases, with 14 bases between. CDR1 is DFQATT, CDR2 SNEGSKA, per germline (reference sequence). This CDR3 region has 14 residues. This CDR3 reads CSALGDTTSYEQYF. The CDR3 nucleotides read TGCAGTGCTCTGGGGGACACTACCTCCTACGAGCAGTACTTC.